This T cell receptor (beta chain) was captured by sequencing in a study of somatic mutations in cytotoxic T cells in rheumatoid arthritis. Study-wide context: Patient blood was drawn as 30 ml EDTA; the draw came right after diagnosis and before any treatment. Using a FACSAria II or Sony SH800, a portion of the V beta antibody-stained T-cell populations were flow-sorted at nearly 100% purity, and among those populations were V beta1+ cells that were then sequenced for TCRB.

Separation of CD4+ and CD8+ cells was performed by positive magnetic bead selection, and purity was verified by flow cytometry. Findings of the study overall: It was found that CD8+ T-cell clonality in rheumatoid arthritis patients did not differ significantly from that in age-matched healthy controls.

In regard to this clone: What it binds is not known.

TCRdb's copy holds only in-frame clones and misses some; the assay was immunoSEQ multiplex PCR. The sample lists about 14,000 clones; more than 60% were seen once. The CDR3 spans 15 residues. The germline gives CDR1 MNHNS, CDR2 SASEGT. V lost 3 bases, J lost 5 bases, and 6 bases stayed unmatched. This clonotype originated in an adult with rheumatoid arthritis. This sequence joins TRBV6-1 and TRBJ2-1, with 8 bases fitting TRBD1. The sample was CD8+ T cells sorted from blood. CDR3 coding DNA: TGTGCCAGCAGTGAGACAGGGGCTAGACACAATGAGCAGTTCTTC. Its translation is CASSETGARHNEQFF.